The entry that follows covers one TCR beta chain sequence. Its antigen is not known. The V and J ends lost 5 bases and 3 bases, in that order; junction bases with no gene match: 11. The CDR3 totals 16 residues. Looked up from germline, CDR1 is MDHEN and CDR2 is SYDVKM. This specimen belongs to a study of blood T cells in healthy people across ages. The study, taken as a whole, reports: More naive CD4+ cells and higher diversity marked long-lived donors relative to aged donors.

A second 7 to 11 cycle PCR used barcoded and J-beta primers. MiXCR, applied by TCRdb to the 5' RACE reads, yields one record per CDR3 protein. The sample lists approximately 580,000 distinct CDR3 sequences, around 24% occurring once. Another study also made use of these data, one on T cells of mothers and their children. That paper adds: The sample comes from eight or nine healthy Caucasian donors: mothers and children.

The sample taken for sequencing was blood. The chain joins TRBV28 to TRBJ1-1, with 8 bases fitting TRBD1. This TCR was sampled from a boy aged 5-17 years in good health. In DNA, the CDR3 is TGTGCCAGCAGTCCATCCGGGACAGGCTTCTACACTGAAGCTTTCTTT. Its protein is CASSPSGTGFYTEAFF. The variable domain in full, completed from reference TRBV28 and TRBJ1-1, reads DVKVTQSSRYLVKRTGEKVFLECVQDMDHENMFWYRQDPGLGLRLIYFSYDVKMKEKGDIPEGYSVSREKKERFSLILESASTNQTSMYLCASSPSGTGFYTEAFFGQGTRLTVV.